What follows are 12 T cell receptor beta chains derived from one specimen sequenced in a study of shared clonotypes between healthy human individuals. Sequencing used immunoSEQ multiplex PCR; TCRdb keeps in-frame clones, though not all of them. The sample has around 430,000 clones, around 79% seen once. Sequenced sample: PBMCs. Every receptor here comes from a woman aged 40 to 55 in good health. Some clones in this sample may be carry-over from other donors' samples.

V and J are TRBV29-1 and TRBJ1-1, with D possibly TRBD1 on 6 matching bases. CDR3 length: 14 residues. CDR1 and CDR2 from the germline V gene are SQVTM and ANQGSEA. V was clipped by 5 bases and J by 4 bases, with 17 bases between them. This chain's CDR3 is CSVRRGGRSTEAFF. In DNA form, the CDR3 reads TGCAGCGTTCGTAGGGGGGGGCGTAGCACTGAAGCTTTCTTT.

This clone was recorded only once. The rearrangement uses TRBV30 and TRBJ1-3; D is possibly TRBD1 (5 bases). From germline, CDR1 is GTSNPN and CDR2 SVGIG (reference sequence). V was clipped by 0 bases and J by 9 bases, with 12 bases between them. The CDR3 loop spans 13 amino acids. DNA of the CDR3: TGTGCCTGGAGTGTTGGGGGGACGGTCACCATATATTTT. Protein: CAWSVGGTVTIYF.

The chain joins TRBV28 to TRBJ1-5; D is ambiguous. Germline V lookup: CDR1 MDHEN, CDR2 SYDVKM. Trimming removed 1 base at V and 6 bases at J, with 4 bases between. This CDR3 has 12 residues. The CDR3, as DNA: TGTGCCAGCAGTTTATCCGGTCAGCCCCAGCATTTT. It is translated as CASSLSGQPQHF.

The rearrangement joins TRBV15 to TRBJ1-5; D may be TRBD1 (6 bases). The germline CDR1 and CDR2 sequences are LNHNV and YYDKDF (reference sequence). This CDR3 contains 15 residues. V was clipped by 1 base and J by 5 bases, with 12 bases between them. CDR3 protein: CATSRVTGSDQPQHF. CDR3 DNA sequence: TGTGCCACCAGCAGAGTAACAGGGTCTGATCAGCCCCAGCATTTT.

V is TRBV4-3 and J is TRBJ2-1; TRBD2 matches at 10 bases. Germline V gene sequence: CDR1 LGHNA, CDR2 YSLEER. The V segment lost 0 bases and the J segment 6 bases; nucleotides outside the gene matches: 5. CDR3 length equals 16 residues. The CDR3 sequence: CASSQDWLAGVNEQFF. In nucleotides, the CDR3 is TGCGCCAGCAGCCAAGATTGGCTAGCGGGAGTCAATGAGCAGTTCTTC.

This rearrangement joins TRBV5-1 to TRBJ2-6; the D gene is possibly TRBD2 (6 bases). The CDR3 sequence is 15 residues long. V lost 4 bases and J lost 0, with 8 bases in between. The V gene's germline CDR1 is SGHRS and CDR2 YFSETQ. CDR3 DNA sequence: TGCGCCAGCAGCCCCGGGAGCTCTGGGGCCAACGTCCTGACTTTC. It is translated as CASSPGSSGANVLTF.

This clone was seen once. As DNA, the CDR3 is TGTGCCAGCAGTCCGTGGCAGTCAGGGGCCAACGTCCTGACTTTC. It codes for CASSPWQSGANVLTF. The chain has TRBV27 and TRBJ2-6; D not resolved. Germline CDR1 reads MNHEY; CDR2 reads SMNVEV (reference sequence). V lost 5 bases and J 4 bases, leaving 12 bases between the germline ends. The CDR3 sequence is 15 residues long.

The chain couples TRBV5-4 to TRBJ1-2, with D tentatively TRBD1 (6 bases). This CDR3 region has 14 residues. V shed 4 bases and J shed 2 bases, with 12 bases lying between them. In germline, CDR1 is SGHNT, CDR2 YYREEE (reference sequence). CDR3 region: CASSPRGGNYGYTF. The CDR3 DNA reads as TGTGCCAGCAGCCCGAGGGGGGGGAACTATGGCTACACCTTC. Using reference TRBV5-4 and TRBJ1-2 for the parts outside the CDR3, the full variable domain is ETGVTQSPTHLIKTRGQQVTLRCSSQSGHNTVSWYQQALGQGPQFIFQYYREEENGRGNFPPRFSGLQFPNYSSELNVNALELDDSALYLCASSPRGGNYGYTFGSGTRLTVV.

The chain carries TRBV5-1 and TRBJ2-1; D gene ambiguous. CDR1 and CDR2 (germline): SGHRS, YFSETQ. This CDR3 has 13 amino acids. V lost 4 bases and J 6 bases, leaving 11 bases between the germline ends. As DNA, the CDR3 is TGCGCCAGCAGCCCCCCTCGAGGCAATGAGCAGTTCTTC. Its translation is CASSPPRGNEQFF.

In nucleotides, the CDR3 is TGTGCCAGCAGCTTACCGGGACTAGCGGACCCTACCCAGCAGTTCTTC. Protein product: CASSLPGLADPTQQFF. The chain combines TRBV11-1 with TRBJ2-1, with 11 bases matching TRBD2. The junction had 11 bases not matched to a gene; V was cut back by 2 bases and J by 11 bases. Germline V gene sequence: CDR1 SGHAT, CDR2 FQDESV (reference sequence). The CDR3 is 16 residues long.

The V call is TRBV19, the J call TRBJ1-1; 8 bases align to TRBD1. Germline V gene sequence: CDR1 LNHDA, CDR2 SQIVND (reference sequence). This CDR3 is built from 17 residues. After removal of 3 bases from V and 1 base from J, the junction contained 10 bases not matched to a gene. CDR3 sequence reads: CASSIGWTGKTNTEAFF. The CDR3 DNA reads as TGTGCCAGTAGTATTGGGTGGACAGGGAAAACGAACACTGAAGCTTTCTTT.

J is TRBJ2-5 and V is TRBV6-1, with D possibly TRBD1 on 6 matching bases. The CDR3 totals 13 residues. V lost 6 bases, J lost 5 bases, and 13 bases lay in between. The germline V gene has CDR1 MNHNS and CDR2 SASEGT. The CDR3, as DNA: TGTGCCAGCAGCCGGGACATCCAGGAGACCCAGTACTTC. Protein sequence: CASSRDIQETQYF.